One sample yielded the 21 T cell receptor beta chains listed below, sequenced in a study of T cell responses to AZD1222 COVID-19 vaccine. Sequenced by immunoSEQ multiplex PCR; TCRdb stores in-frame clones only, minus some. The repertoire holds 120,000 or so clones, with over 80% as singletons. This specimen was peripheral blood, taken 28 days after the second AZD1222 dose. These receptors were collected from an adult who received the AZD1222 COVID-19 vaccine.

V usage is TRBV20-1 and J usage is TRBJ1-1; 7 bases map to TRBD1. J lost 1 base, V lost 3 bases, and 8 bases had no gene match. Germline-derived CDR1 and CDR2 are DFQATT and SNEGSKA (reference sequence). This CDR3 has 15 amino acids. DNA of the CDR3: TGCAGTGCTAGTTCCTGGGACAGTCAGAACACTGAAGCTTTCTTT. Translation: CSASSWDSQNTEAFF.

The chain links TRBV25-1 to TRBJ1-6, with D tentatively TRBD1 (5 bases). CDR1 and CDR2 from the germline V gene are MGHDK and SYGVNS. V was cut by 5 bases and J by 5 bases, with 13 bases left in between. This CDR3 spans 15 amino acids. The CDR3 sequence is CASSWGLSNNSPLHF. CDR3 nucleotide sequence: TGTGCCAGCAGTTGGGGACTGAGCAATAATTCACCCCTCCACTTT.

For the CDR3, the DNA is TGTGCCAGCAGCGATAGTGGACAGCACTATCAGCCCCAGCATTTT. Encoded protein: CASSDSGQHYQPQHF. The chain is built from TRBV7-9 and TRBJ1-5; D is perhaps TRBD1 (6 bases). Germline V gives CDR1 SEHNR, CDR2 FQNEAQ (reference sequence). The V and J ends lost 5 bases and 5 bases respectively, with 16 bases between them. The CDR3 contains 15 residues.

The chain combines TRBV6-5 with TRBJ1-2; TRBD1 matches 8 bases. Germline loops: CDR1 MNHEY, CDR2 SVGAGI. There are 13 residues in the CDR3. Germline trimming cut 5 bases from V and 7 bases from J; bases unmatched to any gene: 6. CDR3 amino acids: CASSHIGQGGYTF. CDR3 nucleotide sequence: TGTGCCAGCAGTCACATTGGACAGGGTGGCTACACCTTC.

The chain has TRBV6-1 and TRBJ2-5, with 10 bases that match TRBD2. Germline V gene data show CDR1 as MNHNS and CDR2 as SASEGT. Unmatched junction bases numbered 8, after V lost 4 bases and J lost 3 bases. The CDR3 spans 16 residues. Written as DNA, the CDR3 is TGTGCCAGCAGTGGCTGGGGAGCGGGGGGGGAAGAGACCCAGTACTTC. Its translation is CASSGWGAGGEETQYF.

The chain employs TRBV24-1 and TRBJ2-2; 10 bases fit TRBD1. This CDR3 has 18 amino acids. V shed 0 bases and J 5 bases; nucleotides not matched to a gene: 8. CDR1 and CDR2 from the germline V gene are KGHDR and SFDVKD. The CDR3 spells CATSDLQGRTGGTGELFF. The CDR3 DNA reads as TGTGCCACCAGTGATTTGCAGGGTAGGACAGGGGGTACCGGGGAGCTGTTTTTT.

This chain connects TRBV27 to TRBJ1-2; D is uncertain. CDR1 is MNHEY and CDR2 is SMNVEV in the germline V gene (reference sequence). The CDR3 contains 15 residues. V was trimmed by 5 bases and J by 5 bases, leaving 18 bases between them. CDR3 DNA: TGTGCCAGCAGTCGTAATTCTCCGCGACTGTATGGCTACACCTTC. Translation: CASSRNSPRLYGYTF.

The CDR3 DNA sequence: TGTGCCAGTATGCGGGGGCGAGCGAGCCAGCCCCAGCATTTT. This translates into CASMRGRASQPQHF. The V and J genes are TRBV19 and TRBJ1-5, with D possibly matching TRBD1 (6 bases). The V end was cut by 7 bases, the J end by 7 bases, with 17 bases between. CDR3 length: 14 residues. Germline V gene data show CDR1 as LNHDA and CDR2 as SQIVND (reference sequence). Full variable domain (rest looked up from reference TRBV19 and TRBJ1-5): DGGITQSPKYLFRKEGQNVTLSCEQNLNHDAMYWYRQDPGQGLRLIYYSQIVNDFQKGDIAEGYSVSREKKESFPLTVTSAQKNPTAFYLCASMRGRASQPQHFGDGTRLSIL.

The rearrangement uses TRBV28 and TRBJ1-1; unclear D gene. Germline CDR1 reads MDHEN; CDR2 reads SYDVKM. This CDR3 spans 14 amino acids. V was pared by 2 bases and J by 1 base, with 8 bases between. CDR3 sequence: CASSLAPENTEAFF. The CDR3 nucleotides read TGTGCCAGCAGTTTAGCCCCCGAGAACACTGAAGCTTTCTTT.

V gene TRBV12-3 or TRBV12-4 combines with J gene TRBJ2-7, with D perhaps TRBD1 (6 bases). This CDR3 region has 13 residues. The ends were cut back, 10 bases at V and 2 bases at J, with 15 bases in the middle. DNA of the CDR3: TGTGCCACCAGAAGGACAGCTACCTACGAGCAGTACTTC. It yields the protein CATRRTATYEQYF.

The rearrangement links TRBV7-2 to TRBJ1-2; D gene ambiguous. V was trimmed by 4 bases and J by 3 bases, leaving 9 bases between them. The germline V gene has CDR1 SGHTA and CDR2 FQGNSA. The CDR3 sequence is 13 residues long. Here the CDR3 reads CASSSRRDYGYTF. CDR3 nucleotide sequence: TGTGCCAGCAGCTCTAGACGAGACTATGGCTACACCTTC.

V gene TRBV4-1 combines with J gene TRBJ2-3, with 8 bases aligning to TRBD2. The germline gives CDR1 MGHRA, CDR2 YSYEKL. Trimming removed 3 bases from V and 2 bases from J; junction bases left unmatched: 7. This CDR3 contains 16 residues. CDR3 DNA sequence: TGCGCCAGCAGCCAGAACCCCGGGGGGGTCACAGATACGCAGTATTTT. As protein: CASSQNPGGVTDTQYF.

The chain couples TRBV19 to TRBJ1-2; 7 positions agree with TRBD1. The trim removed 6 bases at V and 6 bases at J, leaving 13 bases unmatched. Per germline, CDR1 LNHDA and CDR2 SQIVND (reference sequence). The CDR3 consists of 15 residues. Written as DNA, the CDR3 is TGTGCCAGTAGACCCCTCCTGGGAGGGGGCCATGGCTACACCTTC. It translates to CASRPLLGGGHGYTF.

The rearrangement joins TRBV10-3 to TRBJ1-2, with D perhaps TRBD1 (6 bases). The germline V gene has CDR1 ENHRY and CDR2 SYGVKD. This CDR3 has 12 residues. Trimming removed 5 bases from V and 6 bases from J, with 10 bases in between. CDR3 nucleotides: TGTGCCATCAGTACAGGGTTAGATGGCTACACCTTC. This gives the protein CAISTGLDGYTF.

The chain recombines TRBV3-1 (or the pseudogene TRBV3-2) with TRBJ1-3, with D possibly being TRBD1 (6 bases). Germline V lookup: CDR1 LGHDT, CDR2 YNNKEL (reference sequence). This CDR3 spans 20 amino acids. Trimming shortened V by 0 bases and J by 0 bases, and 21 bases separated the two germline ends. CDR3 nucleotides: TGTGCCAGCAGCCAAGAGTTGGGCAGGGGAGCCCATTACTCTGGAAACACCATATATTTT. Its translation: CASSQELGRGAHYSGNTIYF.

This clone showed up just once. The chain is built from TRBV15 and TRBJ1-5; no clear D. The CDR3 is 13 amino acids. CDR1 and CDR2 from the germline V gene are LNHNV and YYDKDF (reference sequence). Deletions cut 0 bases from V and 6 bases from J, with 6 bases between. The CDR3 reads CATSRDRIQPQHF. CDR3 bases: TGTGCCACCAGCAGAGATCGTATTCAGCCCCAGCATTTT.

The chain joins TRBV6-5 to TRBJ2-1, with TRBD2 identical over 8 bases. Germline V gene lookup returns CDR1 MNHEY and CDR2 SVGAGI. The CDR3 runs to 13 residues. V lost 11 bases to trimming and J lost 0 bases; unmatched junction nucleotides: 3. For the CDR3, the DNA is TGTGCCGGAAGCGGGGGCTCCTACAATGAGCAGTTCTTC. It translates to CAGSGGSYNEQFF.

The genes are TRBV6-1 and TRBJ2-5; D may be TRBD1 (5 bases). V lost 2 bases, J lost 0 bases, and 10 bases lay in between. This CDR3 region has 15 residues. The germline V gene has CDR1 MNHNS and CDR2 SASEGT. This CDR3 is CASSETDIYQETQYF. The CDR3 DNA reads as TGTGCCAGCAGTGAAACGGACATCTACCAAGAGACCCAGTACTTC.

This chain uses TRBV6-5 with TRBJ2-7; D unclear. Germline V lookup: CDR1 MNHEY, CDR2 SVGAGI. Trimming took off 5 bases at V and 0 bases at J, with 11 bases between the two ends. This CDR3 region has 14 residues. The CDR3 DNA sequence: TGTGCCAGCAGTAATACGGTAAGCTCCTACGAGCAGTACTTC. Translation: CASSNTVSSYEQYF.

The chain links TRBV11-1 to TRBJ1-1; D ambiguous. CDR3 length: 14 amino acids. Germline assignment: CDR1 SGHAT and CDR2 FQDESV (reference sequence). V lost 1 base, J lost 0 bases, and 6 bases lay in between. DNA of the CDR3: TGTGCCAGCAGCTTAGGGGGTATGAACACTGAAGCTTTCTTT. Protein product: CASSLGGMNTEAFF.

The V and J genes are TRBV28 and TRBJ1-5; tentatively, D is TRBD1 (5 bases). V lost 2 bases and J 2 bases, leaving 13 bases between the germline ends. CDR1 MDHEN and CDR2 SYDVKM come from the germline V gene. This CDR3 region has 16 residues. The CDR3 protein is CASSLIRDWRNQPQHF. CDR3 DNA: TGTGCCAGCAGTTTAATCAGGGATTGGCGCAATCAGCCCCAGCATTTT.